Below are 29 T cell receptor beta chains sequenced from a single sample in a study of blood T cell repertoires in COVID-19. Measured with immunoSEQ multiplex PCR; TCRdb has only the in-frame clones, and not every one. The sample yields tens of thousands of clones, about 84% seen once. The specimen sequenced was peripheral blood. The receptors originated from a human donor in a cohort sampled during active COVID-19.

The chain combines TRBV27 with TRBJ1-1; TRBD1 matches 7 bases. The CDR3 extends over 17 amino acids. Germline V gives CDR1 MNHEY, CDR2 SMNVEV (reference sequence). With V trimmed by 3 bases and J by 1 base, 11 bases remained unmatched. The CDR3 reads CASSFRYRGFGNTEAFF. For the CDR3, the DNA is TGTGCCAGCAGTTTCCGCTACAGGGGCTTTGGGAACACTGAAGCTTTCTTT.

This clone was detected once. The chain links TRBV12-3 or TRBV12-4 to TRBJ1-2; D is unresolved. Between the trimmed V and J ends, which lost 3 bases and 7 bases, there was a span of 12 bases. The CDR3 is 13 residues long. CDR3 nucleotide sequence: TGTGCCAGCAGTTTCGGGTTCTCAAGTGGCTACACCTTC. Its translation: CASSFGFSSGYTF.

This chain joins TRBV7-3 and TRBJ2-3; 12 bases are a match to TRBD1. CDR3 length equals 16 residues. The germline V gene encodes CDR1 SGHTA and CDR2 FQGTGA. The V gene end was trimmed by 5 bases and the J gene end by 8 bases; junction bases not matched to a gene: 11. Written as DNA, the CDR3 is TGTGCCAGCAGCAATCCCGGGACAGGGGGCGCGGGTACGCAGTATTTT. Protein sequence: CASSNPGTGGAGTQYF.

The chain recombines TRBV11-2 with TRBJ2-3, with 14 bases that match TRBD2. V lost 8 bases and J lost 3; bases outside the gene matches: 10. The CDR3 is made up of 17 amino acids. Germline CDR1 is SGHAT and CDR2 is FQNNGV. DNA for the CDR3: TGTGCCAGCTGTAGACTAGCGGGGGGGCCCCGTACAGATACGCAGTATTTT. The encoded protein is CASCRLAGGPRTDTQYF.

V and J are TRBV7-2 and TRBJ2-7; 11 bases align to TRBD2. With V trimmed by 4 bases and J by 6 bases, 5 bases remained unmatched. Looked up from germline, CDR1 is SGHTA and CDR2 is FQGNSA. This CDR3 has 14 residues. CDR3 protein: CASSWTSGSAEQYF. For the CDR3, the DNA is TGTGCCAGCAGCTGGACTAGCGGGTCGGCCGAGCAGTACTTC.

V usage is TRBV5-6 and J usage is TRBJ1-1; TRBD1 matches 8 bases. The CDR3 is 15 amino acids. CDR1 is SGHDT, CDR2 YYEEEE, per germline. V was pared by 0 bases and J by 3 bases, with 4 bases of the junction left unmatched. The CDR3 is CASSLAAQGDTEAFF. CDR3 bases: TGTGCCAGCAGCTTGGCCGCACAGGGGGACACTGAAGCTTTCTTT. Together with reference TRBV5-6 and TRBJ1-1, the CDR3 gives the full variable domain: DAGVTQSPTHLIKTRGQQVTLRCSPKSGHDTVSWYQQALGQGPQFIFQYYEEEERQRGNFPDRFSGHQFPNYSSELNVNALLLGDSALYLCASSLAAQGDTEAFFGQGTRLTVV.

This rearrangement joins TRBV7-9 to TRBJ1-1; the D gene is possibly TRBD1 (5 bases). Germline loops: CDR1 SEHNR, CDR2 FQNEAQ (reference sequence). V lost 5 bases, J lost 7 bases, and 8 bases lay in between. The CDR3 runs to 11 residues. The CDR3 sequence: CASSRQGEAFF. In DNA form, the CDR3 reads TGTGCCAGCAGCCGTCAGGGTGAAGCTTTCTTT.

The rearrangement links TRBV6-1 to TRBJ1-4, with D maybe TRBD1 (5 bases). The germline V and J ends were trimmed by 3 bases and 4 bases, with 18 bases remaining between them. Germline V lookup: CDR1 MNHNS, CDR2 SASEGT. The CDR3 has 17 residues. Here the CDR3 DNA reads TGTGCCAGCAGTGAGCGGGGACTTACTCTTTATAATGAAAAACTGTTTTTT. The encoded protein is CASSERGLTLYNEKLFF.

The chain recombines TRBV13 with TRBJ1-2; the D is unclear. The CDR3 consists of 13 residues. The germline CDR1 and CDR2 sequences are PRHDT and FYEKMQ (reference sequence). V was trimmed by 2 bases and J by 8 bases, leaving 12 bases between them. The CDR3 here is CASSLLPREGYTF. CDR3 coding DNA: TGTGCCAGCAGCTTACTCCCGCGGGAGGGCTACACCTTC.

The chain employs TRBV6-1 and TRBJ2-7; 8 bases are a match to TRBD1. Per the germline V gene, CDR1 is MNHNS and CDR2 is SASEGT. The CDR3 is 17 amino acids. Losses at the gene ends were 4 bases for V and 5 bases for J; bases not matched to a gene: 16. CDR3 nucleotide sequence: TGTGCCAGCAGTGGGGGGGCCGGGACAGGTGGGTGGAACGAGCAGTACTTC. Translating gives CASSGGAGTGGWNEQYF.

This clone was counted a few times. V and J are TRBV12-3 or TRBV12-4 and TRBJ2-7, with 11 bases fitting TRBD1. V trimming: 6 bases; J trimming: 6 bases; junction bases outside the gene matches: 4. The CDR3 is 13 amino acids. CDR3 coding DNA: TGTGCCAGCAGCCGGGACAGGGGGAGCGAGCAGTACTTC. It translates to CASSRDRGSEQYF.

The chain uses TRBV7-9 and TRBJ1-2, with 10 nucleotides matching TRBD1. The CDR3 covers 16 residues. The germline V gene encodes CDR1 SEHNR and CDR2 FQNEAQ (reference sequence). The V gene end was trimmed by 6 bases and the J gene end by 5 bases; junction bases not matched to a gene: 12. CDR3 sequence: CASSHTPGQGMYGYTF. The CDR3 coding sequence is TGTGCCAGCAGTCATACCCCGGGACAGGGGATGTATGGCTACACCTTC. Looking up the rest from reference TRBV7-9 and TRBJ1-2 gives the full variable domain: DTGVSQNPRHKITKRGQNVTFRCDPISEHNRLYWYRQTLGQGPEFLTYFQNEAQLEKSRLLSDRFSAERPKGSFSTLEIQRTEQGDSAMYLCASSHTPGQGMYGYTFGSGTRLTVV.

This clone was seen ten or more times. V and J are TRBV7-6 and TRBJ2-2; tentatively, D is TRBD1 (6 bases). V was cut by 4 bases and J by 3 bases, with 21 bases left in between. Germline CDR1 reads SGHVS; CDR2 reads FNYEAQ. The CDR3 sequence is 18 residues long. The CDR3 sequence: CASSSEPPGQGHTGELFF. The CDR3 nucleotides read TGTGCCAGCAGCTCGGAACCCCCGGGACAAGGACACACCGGGGAGCTGTTTTTT.

This chain joins TRBV30 and TRBJ2-2; 7 bases are shared with TRBD1. CDR1 and CDR2 from the germline V gene are GTSNPN and SVGIG (reference sequence). J gave up 4 bases and V 0 bases, and 5 bases lay outside the gene matches. The CDR3 runs to 15 residues. The CDR3 region has the DNA TGTGCCTGGAGTGTACAGGGGCGCACCACCGGGGAGCTGTTTTTT. Protein: CAWSVQGRTTGELFF.

The chain carries TRBV29-1 and TRBJ1-1, with TRBD1 matching 8 bases. The ends lost 3 bases at V and 1 base at J; junction bases unmatched: 4. This CDR3 comprises 14 residues. CDR1 is SQVTM and CDR2 is ANQGSEA in the germline V gene. The CDR3 DNA reads TGCAGCGTTGACTGGCAGGGGGCGAACACTGAAGCTTTCTTT. This translates into CSVDWQGANTEAFF.

This clone was counted between two and nine times. The rearrangement uses TRBV5-1 and TRBJ2-7, with TRBD1 matching over 8 bases. Germline loops: CDR1 SGHRS, CDR2 YFSETQ. The CDR3 has 15 residues. With V trimmed by 0 bases and J by 3 bases, 5 bases remained unmatched. The CDR3: CASSLGNTGGYEQYF. The CDR3, as DNA: TGCGCCAGCAGCTTGGGTAATACAGGGGGCTACGAGCAGTACTTC. Looking up the rest from reference TRBV5-1 and TRBJ2-7 gives the full variable domain: KAGVTQTPRYLIKTRGQQVTLSCSPISGHRSVSWYQQTPGQGLQFLFEYFSETQRNKGNFPGRFSGRQFSNSRSEMNVSTLELGDSALYLCASSLGNTGGYEQYFGPGTRLTVT.

J is TRBJ1-2 and V is TRBV9; TRBD1 aligns across 8 bases. J was trimmed by 4 bases and V by 4 bases; bases with no gene match: 6. Looked up from germline, CDR1 is SGDLS and CDR2 is YYNGEE. The CDR3 spans 14 residues. CDR3 sequence: CASSKGQDIYGYTF. The CDR3 DNA is TGTGCCAGCAGCAAGGGACAGGACATCTATGGCTACACCTTC.

CDR3 coding DNA: TGTGCCAGCAGCCAAATGACCCCGGGGCTAGCGGGCTACAATGAGCAGTTCTTC. This gives the protein CASSQMTPGLAGYNEQFF. The rearrangement links TRBV3-1 (or the pseudogene TRBV3-2) to TRBJ2-1; 8 nucleotides agree with TRBD2. The CDR3 consists of 18 residues. The V gene's germline CDR1 is LGHDT and CDR2 YNNKEL (reference sequence). Trimming removed 2 bases from V and 3 bases from J; junction bases left unmatched: 12.

The rearrangement joins TRBV3-1 (or the pseudogene TRBV3-2) to TRBJ2-2, with 7 bases fitting TRBD1. Germline-derived CDR1 and CDR2 are LGHDT and YNNKEL (reference sequence). CDR3 length: 15 amino acids. J was trimmed by 5 bases and V by 2 bases; bases with no gene match: 5. CDR3: CASSQSDRPTGELFF. CDR3 coding DNA: TGTGCCAGCAGCCAATCGGACAGGCCAACCGGGGAGCTGTTTTTT.

The rearrangement uses TRBV28 and TRBJ1-6, with 8 bases matching TRBD1. CDR1 is MDHEN, CDR2 SYDVKM, per germline. With V trimmed by 5 bases and J by 12 bases, 12 bases remained unmatched. CDR3 length: 15 amino acids. The CDR3 DNA follows: TGTGCCAGCAGTCCTTATCGGGACAGGTCCAAACCCCTCCACTTT. It is translated as CASSPYRDRSKPLHF.

The chain carries TRBV10-3 and TRBJ2-2, with 9 bases identical to TRBD1. The CDR3 consists of 16 residues. V shed 3 bases, J shed 5 bases, and the junction held 7 bases outside the gene matches. CDR1 is ENHRY and CDR2 is SYGVKD in the germline V gene. The CDR3 here is CAISEGGTGRTGELFF. The CDR3 nucleotides are TGTGCCATCAGTGAAGGTGGGACAGGGCGAACCGGGGAGCTGTTTTTT.

V usage is TRBV20-1 and J usage is TRBJ1-1, with D possibly being TRBD1 (5 bases). Per the germline V gene, CDR1 is DFQATT and CDR2 is SNEGSKA (reference sequence). The CDR3 is 14 residues long. V lost 3 bases and J lost 5, with 16 bases in between. CDR3 region: CSASLSVGGTEAFF. Here the CDR3 DNA reads TGCAGTGCTAGTCTTTCCGTCGGGGGTACTGAAGCTTTCTTT.

The rearrangement joins TRBV2 to TRBJ2-4; 10 bases are a match to TRBD1. CDR3 size: 16 residues. V lost 6 bases to trimming and J lost 4 bases; unmatched junction nucleotides: 9. Looked up from germline, CDR1 is SNHLY and CDR2 is FYNNEI. In DNA form, the CDR3 reads TGTGCCAGCAGGATTGAGACAGGGGGCACAAAAAACATTCAGTACTTC. Translation: CASRIETGGTKNIQYF.

V and J are TRBV18 and TRBJ1-5; 9 bases map to TRBD1. The J segment lost 5 bases and the V segment lost 2 bases, leaving 4 bases of the junction unmatched. The CDR3 is made up of 15 amino acids. CDR1 and CDR2 (germline): KGHSH, LQKENI. In nucleotides, the CDR3 is TGTGCCAGCTCACCATATGGGACAGGGCATCAGCCCCAGCATTTT. This sequence encodes CASSPYGTGHQPQHF.

The V gene is TRBV4-1, the J gene TRBJ1-1, with D unresolved. There are 14 residues in the CDR3. Germline-derived CDR1 and CDR2 are MGHRA and YSYEKL. The germline V and J ends were trimmed by 3 bases and 7 bases, with 15 bases remaining between them. The CDR3 protein is CASSHGGAQGEAFF. In DNA, the CDR3 is TGCGCCAGCAGCCATGGCGGCGCCCAAGGTGAAGCTTTCTTT.

J is TRBJ2-2 and V is TRBV6-4, with 8 bases that match TRBD2. In germline, CDR1 is MRHNA, CDR2 SNTAGT. V dropped 6 bases and J dropped 12; count of bases not matched to a gene: 12. The CDR3 runs to 14 residues. CDR3: CASSPTSGPPKLFF. CDR3 in DNA: TGTGCCAGCAGCCCTACTAGCGGCCCACCGAAGCTGTTTTTT.

The chain combines TRBV24-1 with TRBJ2-2; TRBD2 aligns across 7 bases. Germline-derived CDR1 and CDR2 are KGHDR and SFDVKD. With 2 bases clipped from V and 5 bases from J, the junction kept 13 bases outside the gene matches. This CDR3 has 18 amino acids. CDR3: CATSDSLFRGVRTGELFF. DNA of the CDR3: TGTGCCACCAGTGATTCTTTATTTCGGGGGGTAAGGACCGGGGAGCTGTTTTTT.

V and J are TRBV10-3 and TRBJ1-2, with D perhaps TRBD1 (5 bases). V was pared by 6 bases and J by 5 bases, with 16 bases between. The germline V gene has CDR1 ENHRY and CDR2 SYGVKD. The CDR3 covers 14 residues. The CDR3 coding sequence is TGTGCCATCAGCCACCAGACAGCCGATTATGGCTACACCTTC. Residues: CAISHQTADYGYTF.

The chain couples TRBV9 to TRBJ2-3; 15 nucleotides line up with TRBD2. CDR1 is SGDLS, CDR2 YYNGEE, per germline. This CDR3 contains 17 residues. V gave up 4 bases and J gave up 1 base; unmatched junction bases: 4. CDR3 coding DNA: TGTGCCAGCAGCCCGGGACTAGCGGGGGGCCGCACAGATACGCAGTATTTT. This codes for CASSPGLAGGRTDTQYF.